Listed below are T cell receptor beta chains from one sample, sequenced in a study of T cell responses to AZD1222 COVID-19 vaccine. Assay: immunoSEQ multiplex PCR; the TCRdb copy retains only in-frame clones and omits some. The data hold some 140,000 clones, with roughly 90% observed a single time. This specimen was peripheral blood, taken on day 0 of AZD1222 vaccination. The receptors come from an adult in good health. Both conserved end residues are part of each CDR3. A D gene is named only where the DNA matches it firmly. A clone size is listed for some rows: how often the clone was seen (once, few, many), or a class if it is expanded.

v_call,j_call,clone_size,d_call,cdr3_aa,cdr3_nt
TRBV4-1,TRBJ2-7,few,NA,CASSQVVGYEQYF,TGCGCCAGCAGCCAAGTCGTGGGCTACGAGCAGTACTTC
TRBV14,TRBJ2-1,once,TRBD2,CASSQGFTSGGAANEQFF,TGTGCCAGCAGCCAAGGATTCACTAGCGGGGGGGCCGCAAATGAGCAGTTCTTC
TRBV2,TRBJ2-1,NA,NA,CASRTVSYNEQFF,TGTGCCAGCAGAACGGTTAGCTACAATGAGCAGTTCTTC
TRBV27,TRBJ1-4,NA,NA,CASSRLGGKLFF,TGTGCCAGCAGTCGCCTAGGGGGGAAACTGTTTTTT
TRBV6-4,TRBJ2-1,NA,NA,CASRRRRQFF,TGTGCCAGCAGAAGACGGAGGCAGTTCTTC
TRBV7-9,TRBJ1-1,NA,NA,CASSLKGSGITEAFF,TGTGCCAGCAGCTTAAAGGGGAGCGGGATCACTGAAGCTTTCTTT
TRBV6-2/TRBV6-3,TRBJ2-7,NA,NA,CASSYSAYEQYF,TGTGCCAGCAGTTACTCCGCCTACGAGCAGTACTTC
TRBV24-1,TRBJ1-1,NA,TRBD1,CATSDPTGAGEAFF,TGTGCCACCAGTGACCCGACAGGGGCGGGTGAAGCTTTCTTT
TRBV4-1,TRBJ2-7,NA,TRBD2,CASSPQTSGGAFSYEQYF,TGCGCCAGCAGCCCACAGACTAGCGGGGGGGCGTTCTCCTACGAGCAGTACTTC
TRBV11-2,TRBJ2-7,NA,TRBD2,CASSPSGGGPYEQYF,TGTGCCAGCAGCCCGAGCGGGGGGGGACCCTACGAGCAGTACTTC
TRBV4-1,TRBJ2-7,NA,NA,CASSSREQASSYEQYF,TGCGCCAGCAGCTCCCGGGAACAGGCCAGCTCCTACGAGCAGTACTTC
TRBV9,TRBJ1-3,NA,NA,CASSVAGDNGNTIYF,TGTGCCAGCAGCGTAGCGGGGGATAATGGAAACACCATATATTTT
TRBV12-3/TRBV12-4,TRBJ1-3,NA,NA,CASSQSGNTIYF,TGTGCCAGCAGCCAATCTGGAAACACCATATATTTT
TRBV20-1,TRBJ1-2,NA,NA,CSAPGQGGYTF,TGCAGTGCCCCGGGGCAGGGTGGCTACACCTTC
TRBV6-5,TRBJ1-2,NA,NA,CASRSPGLGYGYTF,TGTGCCAGCAGGTCCCCGGGCCTCGGCTATGGCTACACCTTC
TRBV6-1,TRBJ1-1,NA,NA,CASSEVGRVTEAFF,TGTGCCAGCAGTGAAGTAGGGAGGGTCACTGAAGCTTTCTTT
TRBV19,TRBJ2-2,NA,NA,CASSEQNTGELFF,TGTGCCAGTAGTGAGCAGAACACCGGGGAGCTGTTTTTT